This TCR beta chain was sequenced during a study of shared clonotypes between healthy human individuals (dated by TCRdb to about 2020). Concerning the study at large: The cohort comprised a couple of women and a few men aged 18 to 49 years. The study deeply sequenced blood TCR repertoires of about 5 healthy adults to estimate repertoire size and the extent of clonotype sharing between individuals. Between about 0.85 and 9.5 billion PBMCs per donor were obtained by leukapheresis. For each donor, CD4 naive and CD4 memory were each given three plates, CD8 naive was given two plates, and CD8 memory was given one plate. To increase sequencing depth and limit assay-specific biases, TCR repertoire library preparation and sequencing were carried out by different laboratories using diverse techniques. Study-wide findings and limitations: Clonotypes shared by all four sorted-subset donors showed higher generation probabilities than non-shared clonotypes. The small number of donors limited the genetic and exposure-history diversity represented. When several donors were compared, the shared fraction of clonotypes was approximately 5% for naive CD4, roughly 3.4% for naive CD8, more than 2% for memory CD4, and 0.4% for memory CD8. Based on pairwise subsampling, the degree of clonotype sharing among donors was expected to be affected by sequencing depth. Rarefaction of sorted-subset datasets indicated incomplete sequencing despite the large sequencing depth. Sampling was restricted to blood, and TCR repertoires in tissues likely differ from the TCR repertoires found in blood. Naive subsets generally had larger estimated clonotype richness than memory subsets.

Healthy HIV-negative adults with no recently reported acute infections or vaccinations were included as donors. All donors were Caucasian adults living in Nashville, Tennessee, USA. CD4+ T cells were enriched through magnetic negative selection, after which naive cells were positively selected on CD45RA and the remaining negative fraction served as the memory subset. Blood was collected by leukapheresis, and PBMCs were isolated by Ficoll-Histopaque density gradient centrifugation and then cryopreserved in liquid nitrogen vapor phase. Analytical flow cytometry was used to check the purity and quantity of every magnetically sorted T cell population. Each sorted fraction had its genomic DNA isolated and then quantified by UV absorbance on a Nanodrop 2000c. Using the deep immunoSEQ assay, TCR CDR3 regions were amplified from genomic DNA by multiplex PCR. Extracted genomic DNA from each cell subset was spread evenly across all wells of several immunoSEQ 96-well plates, with each plate serving as a replicate. Each replicate PCR for sorted subsets received about 200 ng genomic DNA, equal to about 30,000 T cell genomes. The purified libraries were quantified using a Qubit 3.0 fluorometer, sized with a Bioanalyzer 2100, and then quantified again using the KAPA Library Quantification kit. Each immunoSEQ 96-well plate was sequenced on its own single-read 150-cycle Illumina NextSeq 550 flow cell. As for the original processing: The immunoSEQ output contained only junctional sequences without quality scores, so filtering could not match that applied to full-length reads. Sequences were annotated with PyIR, a Python wrapper for IgBLAST v1.9, using IMGT germline references to assign V/J genes and CDR3. Reads with weak V/J assignments (E-value above 1e-6), missing CDR3, stop codons, out-of-frame junctions, or ambiguous translated residues were removed. V3J clonotypes were defined as sequences sharing the same inferred V gene, J gene, and CDR3 amino acid sequence. To compute the percentage overlap between repertoires, the number of shared unique clonotypes was divided by the size of the smaller repertoire. Richness of each repertoire was evaluated using RTK rarefaction, the Chao1 estimator, and Recon v2.1 estimates of unobserved clonotypes. Generation probabilities for all TCRbeta clonotypes obtained by the gDNA method from a handful of donors were computed using OLGA. The table comes from immuneACCESS by way of TCRdb, which keeps in-frame sequences with V and J called. Part of the clones is missing from these tables; in studies checked, under half for an unresolved V gene and the rest for unknown reasons. That table furnishes V, J and clone size, whereas the DNA furnished D and trimming. Recorded for this sample are over a million clones; just under 99% of them occurred a single time. The ten largest clones capture over 0.3% of the sample.

The CDR3 spans 14 residues, from the cysteine through the phenylalanine. Solely the CDR3 DNA is kept, with 42 bases framed from the first base. CDR1 and CDR2, looked up from the germline V gene, are SGHRS and YFSETQ. The junction carries 10 bases between V and J, which are trimmed by 4 bases and 0 bases respectively. With respect to this clone: Its binding antigen is unknown. Per-nucleotide qualities are absent, and no much larger clonotype sits a single base away.

The sequence came from a man aged 25 to 40 in good health. Recombination joined TRBV5-1 with TRBJ1-1; TRBD1 is a weak D gene call, 5 bases matching. The sequencing input was naive CD4+ T cells sorted from blood. Interpreted using the paper, the cell subset or site label stands for: CD45RA+ positively selected. The sequenced DNA: TGCGCCAGCAGCCCGGGACGGATGAACACTGAAGCTTTCTTT. This sequence encodes CASSPGRMNTEAFF.